The present TCR beta chain was sequenced within a study of blood T cells in healthy people across ages. Study-wide results and caveats: Underestimates were what the diversity estimates from one million T cells were considered to be. Changes in expanded clonotypes were possibly confounded, as the CMV status of donors was unknown.

There are 14 residues in the CDR3. The germline V gene has CDR1 SEHNR and CDR2 FQNEAQ (reference sequence). Trimming shortened V by 5 bases and J by 8 bases, and 18 bases separated the two germline ends. Combining a sample-barcoded 5' primer with a J-beta primer mix, a second PCR ran for 7 to 11 cycles. TCRdb fed the 5' RACE reads into MiXCR, producing one record per CDR3 protein. The sample contains about 800,000 distinct CDR3 sequences, 25% of which appear only once. This clonotype was seen more than once but under ten times. Antigen specificity is unknown. This sample also belongs to another study, concerning T cells of mothers and their children. As that study records: With the M1S primer of the second PCR, sample barcodes and 2-4 random nucleotides were added.

The J gene is TRBJ1-1, the V gene TRBV7-9; D is ambiguous. The origin of this receptor is a boy under 18 in good health. Sequenced material: blood. The CDR3 spells CASSHVLGTAEAFF. The CDR3 nucleotides are TGTGCCAGCAGCCATGTGTTGGGTACCGCCGAAGCTTTCTTT.